In this sample, the clone carrying this T cell receptor (beta chain) turned up once. Germline V gene lookup returns CDR1 SNHLY and CDR2 FYNNEI. V gave up 4 bases and J gave up 4 bases, with 7 bases separating them. The CDR3 consists of 12 residues. It was with 60 Vbeta and 13 Jbeta primers that the PCR ran. The assay was immunoSEQ multiplex PCR, and TCRdb's table has in-frame clones only and misses some. The sample lists under 250,000 clones; around three quarters were seen once. The data were obtained in a study of cytomegalovirus exposure and HLA in healthy donors. Material for sequencing was PBMCs. The rearrangement joins TRBV2 to TRBJ1-1, with D perhaps TRBD1 (5 bases). The receptor's source is a man younger than 40 in good health and CMV-seronegative. CDR3 residues: CASSGGGTEAFF. In nucleotides, the CDR3 is TGTGCCAGCAGTGGGGGGGGCACTGAAGCTTTCTTT. The full variable domain, completed using reference TRBV2 and TRBJ1-1, is EPEVTQTPSHQVTQMGQEVILRCVPISNHLYFYWYRQILGQKVEFLVSFYNNEISEKSEIFDDQFSVERPDGSNFTLKIRSTKLEDSAMYFCASSGGGTEAFFGQGTRLTVV.